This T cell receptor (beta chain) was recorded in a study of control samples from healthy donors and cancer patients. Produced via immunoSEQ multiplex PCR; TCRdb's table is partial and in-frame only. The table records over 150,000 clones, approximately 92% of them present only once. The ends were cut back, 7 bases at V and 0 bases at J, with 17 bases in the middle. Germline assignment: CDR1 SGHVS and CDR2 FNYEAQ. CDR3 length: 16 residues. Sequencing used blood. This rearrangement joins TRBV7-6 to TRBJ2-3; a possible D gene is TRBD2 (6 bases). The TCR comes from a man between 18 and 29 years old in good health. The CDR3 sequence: CASTRAGGMSTDTQYF. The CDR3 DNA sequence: TGTGCCAGCACCCGGGCTGGCGGGATGAGCACAGATACGCAGTATTTT.